These 14 T cell receptor beta chains came from one sample sequenced in a study of T cells after yellow fever vaccination. TCRdb reanalysed the 5' RACE reads using MiXCR and keeps one entry per CDR3 protein. The sample has about 150,000 distinct CDR3 sequences; approximately 6.6% are singletons. The specimen was CD4+ T cells sorted from PBMCs, collected 10 days after the yellow fever booster vaccination. The receptors come from a young man who received the YFV17D yellow fever vaccine.

This clonotype has ten or more counts. The rearrangement uses TRBV12-3 or TRBV12-4 and TRBJ2-5; 8 bases agree with TRBD2. The V segment lost 5 bases and the J segment 3 bases; nucleotides outside the gene matches: 8. There are 15 residues in the CDR3. This CDR3 is CASSTLAGREETQYF. The CDR3, as DNA: TGTGCCAGCAGTACTTTAGCGGGAAGGGAAGAGACCCAGTACTTC.

This clonotype appeared many times. The chain carries TRBV6-5 and TRBJ2-7; 11 bases agree with TRBD2. J gave up 3 bases and V 4 bases, and 8 bases lay outside the gene matches. The CDR3 has 16 amino acids. From germline, CDR1 is MNHEY and CDR2 SVGAGI. DNA for the CDR3: TGTGCCAGCAGTTCAACCGGGACTAGCGGTTTCTACGAGCAGTACTTC. Translating it yields CASSSTGTSGFYEQYF.

This clonotype occurred a few times. The chain is built from TRBV19 and TRBJ1-1; D not certain. The CDR3 covers 11 residues. Trimming took 10 bases from V and 7 from J, leaving 13 bases between them. Germline V gene data show CDR1 as LNHDA and CDR2 as SQIVND (reference sequence). The CDR3 bases are TGTGCCACAAAGGGAATTGTTGAAGCTTTCTTT. Residues: CATKGIVEAFF. The whole variable domain, remainder taken from reference TRBV19 and TRBJ1-1, is DGGITQSPKYLFRKEGQNVTLSCEQNLNHDAMYWYRQDPGQGLRLIYYSQIVNDFQKGDIAEGYSVSREKKESFPLTVTSAQKNPTAFYLCATKGIVEAFFGQGTRLTVV.

Concerning this clonotype itself: A much more abundant neighbour one base away suggests this may be a read error. This chain links TRBV7-6 with TRBJ2-1; possible D gene TRBD1, 5 bases. Germline values: CDR1 SGHVS, CDR2 FNYEAQ. This CDR3 contains 15 residues. Trimming removed 5 bases from V and 0 bases from J, with 11 bases in between. CDR3: CASSLRASSYNEQFF. The DNA of the CDR3 is TGTGCCAGCAGCCTCAGGGCGAGCTCCTACAATGAGCAGTTCTTC.

Only a few counts were recorded for this clonotype. Possible read error: a much larger clone is one base away. This sequence joins TRBV5-1 and TRBJ1-5; 7 bases are shared with TRBD1. Germline V CDR1 and CDR2: SGHRS, YFSETQ. Germline trimming cut 3 bases from V and 5 bases from J; bases unmatched to any gene: 5. The CDR3 is 14 residues long. DNA for the CDR3: TGCGCCAGCAGCTCGGGACAGCTCGATCAGCCCCAGCATTTT. Its protein product is CASSSGQLDQPQHF.

This clonotype was detected ten times or more. V usage is TRBV11-1 and J usage is TRBJ2-3; a possible D gene is TRBD1 (6 bases). V lost 2 bases and J lost 2, with 20 bases in between. The germline V gene encodes CDR1 SGHAT and CDR2 FQDESV (reference sequence). CDR3 length: 18 amino acids. The CDR3 nucleotides read TGTGCCAGCAGCTTAAGGGGGAGCGGTTTCATCACCACAGATACGCAGTATTTT. Translating gives CASSLRGSGFITTDTQYF.

This clonotype was counted between two and nine times. V and J are TRBV5-6 and TRBJ2-3; 8 bases match TRBD2. In germline, CDR1 is SGHDT, CDR2 YYEEEE. After removal of 0 bases from V and 3 bases from J, the junction contained 9 bases not matched to a gene. CDR3 length equals 17 residues. CDR3 loop: CASSLAWSGSGTDTQYF. The CDR3, as DNA: TGTGCCAGCAGCTTGGCCTGGAGCGGGAGTGGTACAGATACGCAGTATTTT.

This clonotype appeared many times. V and J are TRBV5-1 and TRBJ2-3; maybe TRBD1 (6 bases). The CDR3 spans 16 residues. The germline CDR1 and CDR2 sequences are SGHRS and YFSETQ. V was cut by 4 bases and J by 5 bases, with 20 bases left in between. The CDR3 sequence is CASSRGTRAGQDTQYF. The CDR3 nucleotides read TGCGCCAGCAGCAGGGGGACACGGGCAGGCCAAGATACGCAGTATTTT.

The chain is built from TRBV5-4 and TRBJ2-1; tentatively, D is TRBD2 (5 bases). Trimming pared 4 bases from V and 15 bases from J, leaving 20 bases between. This CDR3 contains 13 residues. Germline CDR1 reads SGHNT; CDR2 reads YYREEE (reference sequence). The CDR3 reads CASSQPGVHGMFF. CDR3 nucleotides: TGTGCCAGCAGCCAACCCGGGGTTCACGGTATGTTCTTC.

This clonotype has more than one count but fewer than ten. The V call is TRBV5-4, the J call TRBJ2-7; D might be TRBD2 (6 bases). Per germline, CDR1 SGHNT and CDR2 YYREEE (reference sequence). The CDR3 totals 14 residues. The V gene lost 4 bases and the J gene lost 3 bases, with 14 bases spanning the gap. The CDR3 sequence: CASSGGLTVYEQYF. Here the CDR3 DNA reads TGTGCCAGCAGCGGGGGACTGACTGTCTACGAGCAGTACTTC.

This clonotype was seen ten or more times. For the CDR3, the DNA is TGTGCCAGCAGCCCCGGGAGCGAGCAGTACTTC. This codes for CASSPGSEQYF. This chain connects TRBV14 to TRBJ2-7, with TRBD2 as a possible D gene (6 bases). V gave up 4 bases and J gave up 6 bases, with 7 bases separating them. CDR1 is SGHDN and CDR2 is FVKESK in the germline V gene. The CDR3 is 11 residues long.

To note about this clonotype: A much larger clone is a single base away; this may be a read error. This chain joins TRBV5-5 and TRBJ2-7, with 11 nucleotides matching TRBD2. The CDR3 is made up of 15 amino acids. Germline CDR1 is SGHKS and CDR2 is YYEKEE (reference sequence). The CDR3 loop reads CVSSSGLAGLYEQYF. CDR3 nucleotides: TGTGTCAGCAGCTCCGGACTAGCGGGCCTCTACGAGCAGTACTTC.

This clonotype was seen repeatedly, ten times or more. This chain connects TRBV12-3 or TRBV12-4 to TRBJ2-1; TRBD2 matches 11 bases. This CDR3 comprises 15 residues. The ends lost 6 bases at V and 10 bases at J; junction bases unmatched: 11. CDR3 bases: TGTGCCAGCAGCCCGGCACTAGCGGGAGTAAGCGAGCAGTTCTTC. Protein: CASSPALAGVSEQFF.

There are a few counts of this clonotype. V and J are TRBV7-2 and TRBJ2-7, with 8 bases aligning to TRBD1. Looked up from germline, CDR1 is SGHTA and CDR2 is FQGNSA. V shed 2 bases and J 6 bases; nucleotides not matched to a gene: 9. The CDR3 covers 15 residues. Here the CDR3 reads CASSLLGQGLSEQYF. For the CDR3, the DNA is TGTGCCAGCAGCTTACTAGGACAGGGCTTATCCGAGCAGTACTTC.